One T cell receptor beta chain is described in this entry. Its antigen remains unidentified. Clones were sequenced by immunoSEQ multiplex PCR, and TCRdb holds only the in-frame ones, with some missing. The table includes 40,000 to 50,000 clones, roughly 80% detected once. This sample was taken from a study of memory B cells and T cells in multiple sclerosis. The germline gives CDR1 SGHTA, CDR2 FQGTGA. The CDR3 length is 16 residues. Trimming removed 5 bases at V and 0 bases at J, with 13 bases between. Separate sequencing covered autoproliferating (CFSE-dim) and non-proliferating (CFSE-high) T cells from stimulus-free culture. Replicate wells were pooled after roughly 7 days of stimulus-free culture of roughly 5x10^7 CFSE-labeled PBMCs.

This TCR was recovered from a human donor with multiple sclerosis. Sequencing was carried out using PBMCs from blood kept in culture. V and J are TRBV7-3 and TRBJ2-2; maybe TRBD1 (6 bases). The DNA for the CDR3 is TGTGCCAGCAGCCTCATGGGACACGCGAACACCGGGGAGCTGTTTTTT. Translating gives CASSLMGHANTGELFF.